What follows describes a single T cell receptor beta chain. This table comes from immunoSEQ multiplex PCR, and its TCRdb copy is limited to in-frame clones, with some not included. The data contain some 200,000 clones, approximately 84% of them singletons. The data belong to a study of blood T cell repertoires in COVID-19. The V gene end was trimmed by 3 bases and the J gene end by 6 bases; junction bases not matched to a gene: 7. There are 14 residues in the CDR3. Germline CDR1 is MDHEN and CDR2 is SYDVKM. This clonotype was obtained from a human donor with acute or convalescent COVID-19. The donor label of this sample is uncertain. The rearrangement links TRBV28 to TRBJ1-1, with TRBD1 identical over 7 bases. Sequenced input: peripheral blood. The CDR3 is CASSFRQGGPEAFF. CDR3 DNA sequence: TGTGCCAGCAGTTTCCGACAGGGTGGCCCTGAAGCTTTCTTT.